This T cell receptor beta chain was obtained from a study of PD-L1 blockade in urothelial cancer. The repertoire was sequenced with immunoSEQ multiplex PCR; TCRdb's copy has only in-frame clones and lacks some. The sample records tens of thousands of clones, 89% being singletons. Time point here: peripheral blood 6 weeks after treatment start. Trimming removed 3 bases at V and 4 bases at J, with 10 bases between. This CDR3 contains 13 residues. CDR1 is KGHSH, CDR2 LQKENI, per germline. The TCR was taken from a man older than 75 with urothelial cancer. The material was PBMCs, obtained around atezolizumab (anti-PD-L1) treatment. The V call is TRBV18, the J call TRBJ2-7; D is possibly TRBD2 (6 bases). The chain's CDR3 is CASSPPGVYEQYF. DNA of the CDR3: TGTGCCAGCTCACCCCCGGGGGTTTACGAGCAGTACTTC.